What follows are 18 T cell receptor beta chains derived from one specimen sequenced in a study of cytomegalovirus exposure and HLA in healthy donors. This PCR relied on a set of 60 Vbeta primers and 13 Jbeta primers. The table came from immunoSEQ multiplex PCR; TCRdb's copy has only in-frame clones and leaves some out. Here the sample spans roughly 150,000 clones, roughly 85% being singletons. Sequenced material: PBMCs. These TCRs come from a boy aged 2 to 9 in good health and CMV-seronegative.

This clone was counted a single time. The chain has TRBV7-9 and TRBJ2-7; 7 bases match TRBD2. With V trimmed by 2 bases and J by 3 bases, 16 bases remained unmatched. This CDR3 is 18 amino acids long. Germline V gene data show CDR1 as SEHNR and CDR2 as FQNEAQ (reference sequence). The CDR3 DNA reads as TGTGCCAGCAGCTTATTTGGGGAGGGCGGGAAGGAGATCTACGAGCAGTACTTC. This encodes CASSLFGEGGKEIYEQYF.

The chain couples TRBV7-8 to TRBJ2-4; possible D gene TRBD1, 5 bases. The CDR3 spans 15 residues. In germline, CDR1 is SGHVS, CDR2 FQNEAQ. The V end was cut by 1 base, the J end by 8 bases, with 15 bases between. The CDR3 protein is CASSLEGPGQYIQYF. The CDR3 coding sequence is TGTGCCAGCAGCTTAGAAGGCCCAGGGCAGTACATTCAGTACTTC.

The genes are TRBV19 and TRBJ2-1, with 14 bases lining up with TRBD2. V trimming: 8 bases; J trimming: 6 bases; junction bases outside the gene matches: 9. CDR3 size: 16 residues. Looked up from germline, CDR1 is LNHDA and CDR2 is SQIVND (reference sequence). The CDR3 protein is CASWRLAGGSSNEQFF. CDR3 in DNA: TGTGCCAGTTGGCGACTAGCGGGAGGGTCTAGCAATGAGCAGTTCTTC.

The chain recombines TRBV2 with TRBJ1-5; tentatively, D is TRBD1 (5 bases). The germline gives CDR1 SNHLY, CDR2 FYNNEI. Trimming took 4 bases from V and 2 from J, leaving 18 bases between them. The CDR3 consists of 17 residues. CDR3 region: CASSGPGSITGNQPQHF. The CDR3 DNA is TGTGCCAGCAGTGGCCCAGGGTCCATTACGGGCAATCAGCCCCAGCATTTT.

This chain links TRBV27 with TRBJ2-7, with TRBD2 matching over 14 bases. V gave up 6 bases and J gave up 7 bases; unmatched junction bases: 8. The germline V gene has CDR1 MNHEY and CDR2 SMNVEV (reference sequence). The CDR3 is 15 amino acids. In nucleotides, the CDR3 is TGTGCCAGCAGCTTCTCGACTAGCGGGAGGGGTGAGCAGTACTTC. This encodes CASSFSTSGRGEQYF.

The rearrangement links TRBV7-8 to TRBJ1-5; D might be TRBD1 (5 bases). Germline lookup yields CDR1 SGHVS and CDR2 FQNEAQ. The CDR3 sequence is 16 residues long. V was trimmed by 2 bases and J by 1 base, leaving 12 bases between them. This CDR3 is CASSLLRAGSNQPQHF. The DNA of the CDR3 is TGTGCCAGCAGCTTACTCAGGGCCGGGAGCAATCAGCCCCAGCATTTT.

The J gene is TRBJ2-1, the V gene TRBV7-8; the match to TRBD2 covers 8 bases. J gave up 6 bases and V 1 base, and 8 bases lay outside the gene matches. Germline V gene data show CDR1 as SGHVS and CDR2 as FQNEAQ. The CDR3 spans 16 residues. This CDR3 is CASSLVGAGGPNEQFF. In DNA, the CDR3 is TGTGCCAGCAGCTTAGTGGGCGCGGGGGGCCCCAATGAGCAGTTCTTC.

The V call is TRBV19, the J call TRBJ2-3; D remains ambiguous. V was shortened by 5 bases and J by 2 bases, with 5 bases between the two germline ends. CDR1 is LNHDA, CDR2 SQIVND, per germline (reference sequence). The CDR3 spans 12 residues. The CDR3, as DNA: TGTGCCAGTAGTGCGAACACAGATACGCAGTATTTT. Its translation is CASSANTDTQYF.

This chain uses TRBV5-1 with TRBJ1-1; D gene unclear. Between the trimmed V and J ends, which lost 2 bases and 4 bases, there was a span of 12 bases. Germline CDR1 reads SGHRS; CDR2 reads YFSETQ. The CDR3 extends over 14 amino acids. Here the CDR3 reads CASSLDAESTEAFF. DNA of the CDR3: TGCGCCAGCAGCTTAGATGCGGAGAGCACTGAAGCTTTCTTT.

The genes are TRBV7-9 and TRBJ2-4; perhaps TRBD2 as D (5 bases). The CDR3 is 16 amino acids. V was cut by 5 bases and J by 0 bases, with 14 bases left in between. Germline CDR1 is SEHNR and CDR2 is FQNEAQ (reference sequence). The CDR3 region has the DNA TGTGCCAGCAGCCCACTCCGGGATATAGCCAAAAACATTCAGTACTTC. Encoded protein: CASSPLRDIAKNIQYF.

The chain joins TRBV5-1 to TRBJ2-2; perhaps TRBD1 as D (6 bases). The ends were cut back, 5 bases at V and 6 bases at J, with 14 bases in the middle. The V gene's germline CDR1 is SGHRS and CDR2 YFSETQ. CDR3 length: 14 amino acids. The CDR3 DNA sequence: TGCGCCAGCAGTTTGACAGGTCTGGCCGGGGAGCTGTTTTTT. Protein: CASSLTGLAGELFF.

The rearrangement uses TRBV4-1 and TRBJ2-1; the match to TRBD1 covers 8 bases. The CDR3 contains 17 residues. The germline gives CDR1 MGHRA, CDR2 YSYEKL. Trimming cost V 3 bases and J 9 bases; bases outside gene matches: 16. CDR3 amino acids: CASSHKTGDFLLSEQFF. The DNA of the CDR3 is TGCGCCAGCAGCCACAAGACAGGGGACTTTCTCTTGAGTGAGCAGTTCTTC.

This chain joins TRBV7-4 and TRBJ2-1; 10 bases map to TRBD2. The junction had 17 bases not matched to a gene; V was cut back by 0 bases and J by 9 bases. Germline V gene sequence: CDR1 SGHVT, CDR2 SQSDAQ. This CDR3 is 19 amino acids long. CDR3 in amino acids: CASSLALHVWSGGAGEQFF. The CDR3 region has the DNA TGTGCCAGCAGCTTAGCGCTACACGTATGGAGCGGGGGGGCAGGTGAGCAGTTCTTC.

The V call is TRBV5-1, the J call TRBJ2-6; possibly TRBD1 for D (6 bases). The CDR3 contains 16 residues. Germline CDR1 SGHRS, CDR2 YFSETQ. The ends were cut back, 3 bases at V and 3 bases at J, with 13 bases in the middle. As DNA, the CDR3 is TGCGCCAGCAGCTCGGGCACAGGGAGTGGGGCCAACGTCCTGACTTTC. This encodes CASSSGTGSGANVLTF.

In DNA form, the CDR3 reads TGTGCCAGCAGCTTGATTCCCCAGTCCTATGGCTACACCTTC. As protein: CASSLIPQSYGYTF. This chain connects TRBV5-5 to TRBJ1-2; D is unclear. Trimming stripped 1 base from V and 4 bases from J, with 11 bases between. Germline CDR1 and CDR2: SGHKS and YYEKEE (reference sequence). The CDR3 totals 14 residues.

V and J are TRBV10-1 and TRBJ1-1; D unresolved. V lost 7 bases to trimming and J lost 0 bases, with 9 bases between them. Per the germline V gene, CDR1 is WNHNN and CDR2 is SYGVQD (reference sequence). The CDR3 totals 13 residues. CDR3 nucleotide sequence: TGCGCCAGCACCCCGCGCCTGAACACTGAAGCTTTCTTT. Translation: CASTPRLNTEAFF.

This chain connects TRBV27 to TRBJ1-1, with D possibly matching TRBD1 (5 bases). The CDR3 is 11 amino acids. V shed 8 bases and J shed 11 bases, with 15 bases lying between them. Germline values: CDR1 MNHEY, CDR2 SMNVEV (reference sequence). The DNA for the CDR3 is TGTGCCAGCCTCGAGGGACTGGAGGCTTTCTTT. Protein: CASLEGLEAFF.

J is TRBJ2-7 and V is TRBV5-3; 9 bases line up with TRBD1. TRBV5-3 is sorted into the ORF group, with uncertain function. V lost 4 bases, J lost 3 bases, and 11 bases stayed unmatched. CDR3 size: 16 residues. The CDR3 protein is CARSPLKGTGNYEQYV. In DNA form, the CDR3 reads TGTGCCAGAAGCCCCCTCAAAGGGACAGGGAACTACGAGCAGTACGTC.